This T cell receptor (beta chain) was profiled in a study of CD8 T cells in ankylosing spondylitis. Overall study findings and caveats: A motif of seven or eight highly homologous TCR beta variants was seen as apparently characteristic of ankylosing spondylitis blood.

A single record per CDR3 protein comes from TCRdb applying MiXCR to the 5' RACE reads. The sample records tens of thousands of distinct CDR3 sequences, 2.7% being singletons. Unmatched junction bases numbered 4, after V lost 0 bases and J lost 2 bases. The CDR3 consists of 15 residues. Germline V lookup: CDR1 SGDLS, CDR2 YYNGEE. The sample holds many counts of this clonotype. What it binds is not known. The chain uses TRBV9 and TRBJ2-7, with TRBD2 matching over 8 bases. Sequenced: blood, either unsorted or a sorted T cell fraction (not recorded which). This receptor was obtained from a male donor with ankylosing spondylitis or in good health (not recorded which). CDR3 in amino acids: CASSVGGLDAYEQYF. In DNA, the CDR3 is TGTGCCAGCAGCGTAGGGGGACTAGATGCCTACGAGCAGTACTTC.